This is a list of T cell receptor beta chains from one sample in a study of technical replicates of blood from several donors. TCRdb keeps only in-frame clones here, not all; method: immunoSEQ multiplex PCR. This sample has fewer than 90,000 clones, with approximately 96% found just once. The sequenced sample was T cells isolated from PBMCs. The origin of the receptors is a human donor in good health. The CDR3 runs from the conserved cysteine through the conserved F or W. Fields, in order: J gene, clone size, D gene, V gene, CDR3 DNA, CDR3 protein. D genes are given only for firm matches. Expanded clones are given a class, and other clones once, few, many or no size at all.

>TRBJ2-3|NA|TRBD2|TRBV19
TGTGCCAGTAGTATTCTAGCGGGGTGGGATACGCAGTATTTT
CASSILAGWDTQYF
>TRBJ1-1|few|NA|TRBV6-5
TGTGCCAGCAGTTTACAGGCACACAACACTGAAGCTTTCTTT
CASSLQAHNTEAFF
>TRBJ1-1|NA|NA|TRBV6-1
TGTGCCAGCAGTGACTATGGTGAAGCTTTCTTT
CASSDYGEAFF
>TRBJ1-1|NA|TRBD1|TRBV19
TGTGCCAGTAGTCTGACAGGGGGCATGAACACTGAAGCTTTCTTT
CASSLTGGMNTEAFF
>TRBJ2-5|NA|TRBD2|TRBV27
TGTGCCAGCAGCCCCTGGACTAGCGGGGGGCAAGAGACCCAGTACTTC
CASSPWTSGGQETQYF
>TRBJ1-2|NA|NA|TRBV5-1
TGCGCCAGCAGCCAAACAGGGACAACTAACTATGGCTACACCTTC
CASSQTGTTNYGYTF
>TRBJ2-7|NA|NA|TRBV7-3
TGTGCCAGCAGCTTAGTAGGGGGAATCCCTGGCGAGCAGTACTTC
CASSLVGGIPGEQYF
>TRBJ2-7|NA|TRBD1|TRBV28
TGTGCCACCTCCTCCGGGACAGGGACCTACGAGCAGTACTTC
CATSSGTGTYEQYF
>TRBJ1-1|NA|TRBD1|TRBV29-1
TGCAGCGTTAAATTGGGACAGATGATGAACACTGAAGCTTTCTTT
CSVKLGQMMNTEAFF
>TRBJ2-5|NA|NA|TRBV28
TGTGCCAGCAGTTTATGGACAGGACAAGAGACCCAGTACTTC
CASSLWTGQETQYF
>TRBJ1-1|once|TRBD1|TRBV5-4
TGTGCCAGCAAGGGACAGCTAAACACTGAAGCTTTCTTT
CASKGQLNTEAFF
>TRBJ1-1|NA|TRBD1|TRBV28
TGTGCCAGCAGTTTAGACAGGGTAGACACTGAAGCTTTCTTT
CASSLDRVDTEAFF
>TRBJ2-7|NA|NA|TRBV28
TGTGCCAGCAGTCATGTCCCCTACGAGCAGTACTTC
CASSHVPYEQYF
>TRBJ2-5|NA|NA|TRBV9
TGTGCCAGCAGCCCTCCAGAGGACCAAGAGACCCAGTACTTC
CASSPPEDQETQYF
>TRBJ1-2|NA|TRBD1|TRBV7-9
TGTGCCAGCAGCTTAGCGCTCACAGGGGTAAGGGAAGGCTACACCTTC
CASSLALTGVREGYTF
>TRBJ1-1|NA|TRBD1|TRBV5-1
TGCGCCAGCAGCTTTATGGGACAGTCGAACACTGAAGCTTTCTTT
CASSFMGQSNTEAFF
>TRBJ2-1|NA|NA|TRBV28
TGTGCCAGCTTCGAGGGTGTTAGGCTAGAAAATGAGCAGTTCTTC
CASFEGVRLENEQFF
>TRBJ1-1|NA|NA|TRBV7-3
TGTGCCAGCAGCTCACAAATAAACACTGAAGCTTTCTTT
CASSSQINTEAFF
>TRBJ2-3|NA|NA|TRBV4-2
TGTGCCAGCAGCCAATCGGGAATCACAGATACGCAGTATTTT
CASSQSGITDTQYF
>TRBJ2-2|NA|NA|TRBV27
TGTGCCAGCAGGCAAATCCTCTCAGCGGCGAACACCGGGGAGCTGTTTTTT
CASRQILSAANTGELFF
>TRBJ1-5|NA|NA|TRBV7-9
TGTGCCAGCAGCTTAGTGGCGGATCAGCCCCAGCATTTT
CASSLVADQPQHF
>TRBJ1-2|NA|TRBD1|TRBV7-2
TGTGCCAGCAGCTTACTGGACAGGGGTGCCTATGGCTACACCTTC
CASSLLDRGAYGYTF
>TRBJ1-2|NA|NA|TRBV5-4
TGTGCCAGCAGGGCGGGGGAGGGGCTATATGGCTACACCTTC
CASRAGEGLYGYTF
>TRBJ1-2|NA|NA|TRBV19
TGTGCCAGTAGTATTACAGCAAGAGCGGCTAATGGCTACACCTTC
CASSITARAANGYTF
>TRBJ1-5|NA|NA|TRBV30
TGTGCCTGGAGTCGGGGACTATATAGCAATCAGCCCCAGCATTTT
CAWSRGLYSNQPQHF
>TRBJ2-1|NA|NA|TRBV5-1
TGCGCCAGCAGCTTGGATACTAGGGGGAATGAGCAGTTCTTC
CASSLDTRGNEQFF
>TRBJ2-1|once|TRBD2|TRBV9
TGTGCCAGCAGCGGGGGACTAGCGGGAGGGCCGGGGTTCTACAATGAGCAGTTCTTC
CASSGGLAGGPGFYNEQFF
>TRBJ1-1|NA|TRBD1|TRBV4-2
TGTGCCAGCAGCCCTCAGGGACAGGGAGGAGCTTGGCAAGCTTTCTTT
CASSPQGQGGAWQAFF
>TRBJ2-7|NA|NA|TRBV13
TGTGCCAGCAGCTCTGGGGTCCCCATCAGGGGCAGTCCCTACGAGCAGTACTTC
CASSSGVPIRGSPYEQYF
>TRBJ1-6|NA|NA|TRBV2
TGTGCCAGCAGTGTGGGGGCCACCAATTCACCCCTCCACTTT
CASSVGATNSPLHF
>TRBJ2-5|NA|TRBD1|TRBV25-1
TGTGCCAGCAGTGCCAGTGGACAGGCCCAAGAGACCCAGTACTTC
CASSASGQAQETQYF
>TRBJ1-2|NA|NA|TRBV19
TGTGCCAGTGGAGTCACTCAGGTAGCGGGCTACACCTTC
CASGVTQVAGYTF
>TRBJ2-5|NA|TRBD1|TRBV5-1
TGCGCCAGCAGATCCGGGACAGGGGAAGAGACCCAGTACTTC
CASRSGTGEETQYF
>TRBJ2-3|NA|NA|TRBV11-2
TGTGCCAGCAGCTTAACGAGCGGGAGCACAGATACGCAGTATTTT
CASSLTSGSTDTQYF
>TRBJ2-3|NA|TRBD2|TRBV5-4
TGTGCCAGCAGCGACGGATTACGGGGGGAGGATACGCAGTATTTT
CASSDGLRGEDTQYF
>TRBJ1-1|NA|NA|TRBV6-1
TGTGCCAGCGGGGGGTCTGAAGCTTTCTTT
CASGGSEAFF
>TRBJ2-5|NA|NA|TRBV19
TGTGCCAGTAGTGTCGGCGACAGCTTCCCAGAGACCCAGTACTTC
CASSVGDSFPETQYF
>TRBJ1-5|NA|NA|TRBV11-2
TGTGCCAGCAGCCCAGGGGCTAGTCAGCCCCAGCATTTT
CASSPGASQPQHF
>TRBJ2-1|NA|NA|TRBV28
TGTGCCAGCAGTTTGACCCAGGATGAGCAGTTCTTC
CASSLTQDEQFF
>TRBJ2-3|NA|TRBD1|TRBV18
TGTGCCAGCTCACAGGGACAGGGTGGGGCAGATACGCAGTATTTT
CASSQGQGGADTQYF
>TRBJ1-1|NA|TRBD1|TRBV30
TGTGCCTGGGTACCGGGACAGAGACCGAACACTGAAGCTTTCTTT
CAWVPGQRPNTEAFF
>TRBJ2-1|NA|TRBD2|TRBV13
TGTGCCAGCAGCTTTACGTCTAGCGGGAGATCCTATGAGCAGTTCTTC
CASSFTSSGRSYEQFF
>TRBJ1-2|NA|NA|TRBV7-9
TGTGCCAGCAGCTTTGTACAGTCGAATAACTATGGCTACACCTTC
CASSFVQSNNYGYTF
>TRBJ1-2|NA|TRBD1|TRBV18
TGTGCCAGCTCACATGGACAGGGTGGCTACACCTTC
CASSHGQGGYTF
>TRBJ2-1|once|TRBD2|TRBV19
TGTGCCAGTAGTATAGGAGCGGGGGAGGGGTATGAGCAGTTCTTC
CASSIGAGEGYEQFF
>TRBJ1-2|NA|NA|TRBV9
TGTGCCAGCAGCGTTGCCAGGGACTATGGCTACACCTTC
CASSVARDYGYTF
>TRBJ2-7|few|TRBD1|TRBV30
TGTGCCTGTTCTTTCCTTCCTACAGGGGTGGTCGGCGAGCAGTACTTC
CACSFLPTGVVGEQYF
>TRBJ1-1|NA|TRBD1|TRBV29-1
TGCAGCGTTGAATGGAATCCCATTCATCGACAGGGGTCGGACACTGAAGCTTTCTTT
CSVEWNPIHRQGSDTEAFF